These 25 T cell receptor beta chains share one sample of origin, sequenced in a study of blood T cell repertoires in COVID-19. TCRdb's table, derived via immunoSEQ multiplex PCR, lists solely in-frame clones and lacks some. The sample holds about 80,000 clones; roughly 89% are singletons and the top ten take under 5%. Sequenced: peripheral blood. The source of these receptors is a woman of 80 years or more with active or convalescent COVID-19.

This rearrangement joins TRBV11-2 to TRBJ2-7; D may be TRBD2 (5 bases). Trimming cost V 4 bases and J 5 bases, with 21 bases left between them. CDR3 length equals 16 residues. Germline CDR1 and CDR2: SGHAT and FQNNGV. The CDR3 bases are TGTGCCAGCAGCTCAGTACGGGGAGCTATCGCTCACGAGCAGTACTTC. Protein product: CASSSVRGAIAHEQYF.

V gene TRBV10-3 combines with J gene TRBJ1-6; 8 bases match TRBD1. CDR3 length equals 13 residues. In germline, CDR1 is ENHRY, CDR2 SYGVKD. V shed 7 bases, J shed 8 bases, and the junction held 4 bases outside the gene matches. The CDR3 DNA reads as TGTGCCATCAAGGGACAGGTGCATTCACCCCTCCACTTT. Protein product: CAIKGQVHSPLHF.

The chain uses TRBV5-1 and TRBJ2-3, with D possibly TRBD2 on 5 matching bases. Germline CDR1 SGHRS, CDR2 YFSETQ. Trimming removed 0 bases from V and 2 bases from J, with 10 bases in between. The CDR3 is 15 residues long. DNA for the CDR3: TGCGCCAGCAGCTTGGTTGGGAGTTCCACAGATACGCAGTATTTT. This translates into CASSLVGSSTDTQYF.

The chain's CDR3 is CASSRFGTGNTEAFF. Here the CDR3 DNA reads TGTGCCAGTAGCAGATTCGGGACAGGGAACACTGAAGCTTTCTTT. The V and J genes are TRBV19 and TRBJ1-1; 8 nucleotides match TRBD1. V was pared by 6 bases and J by 1 base, with 7 bases of the junction left unmatched. CDR1 and CDR2 (germline): LNHDA, SQIVND (reference sequence). The CDR3 extends over 15 amino acids.

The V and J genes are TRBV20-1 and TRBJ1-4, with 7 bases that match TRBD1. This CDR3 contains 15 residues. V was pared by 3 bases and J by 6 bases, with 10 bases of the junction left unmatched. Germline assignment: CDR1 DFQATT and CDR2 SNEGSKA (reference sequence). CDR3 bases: TGCAGTGCTAGTTTCAGGGGGGCTACTCATGAAAAACTGTTTTTT. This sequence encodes CSASFRGATHEKLFF.

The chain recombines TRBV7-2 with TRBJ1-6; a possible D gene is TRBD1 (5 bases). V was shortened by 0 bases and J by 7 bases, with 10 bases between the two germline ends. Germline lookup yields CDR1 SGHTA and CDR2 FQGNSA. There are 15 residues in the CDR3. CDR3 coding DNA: TGTGCCAGCAGCTTAGCAGGAGGGGAGAATTCACCCCTCCACTTT. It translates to CASSLAGGENSPLHF.

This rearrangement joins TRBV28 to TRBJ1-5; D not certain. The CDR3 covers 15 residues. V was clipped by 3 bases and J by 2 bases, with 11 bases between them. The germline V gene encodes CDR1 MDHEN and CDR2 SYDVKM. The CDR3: CASSFQVVGNQPQHF. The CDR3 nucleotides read TGTGCCAGCAGTTTTCAGGTCGTCGGCAATCAGCCCCAGCATTTT.

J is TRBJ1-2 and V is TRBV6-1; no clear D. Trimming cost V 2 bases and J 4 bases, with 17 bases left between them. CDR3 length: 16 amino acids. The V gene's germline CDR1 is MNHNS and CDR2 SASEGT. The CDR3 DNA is TGTGCCAGCAGTGAAAGTAAGGCGGAAGGGAGCTATGGCTACACCTTC. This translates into CASSESKAEGSYGYTF.

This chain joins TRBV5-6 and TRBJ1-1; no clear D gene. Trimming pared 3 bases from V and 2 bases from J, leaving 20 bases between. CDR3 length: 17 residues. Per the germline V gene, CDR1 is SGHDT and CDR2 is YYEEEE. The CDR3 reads CASSSPGGKDLNTEAFF. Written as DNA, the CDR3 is TGTGCCAGCAGCTCGCCGGGAGGCAAGGACCTTAACACTGAAGCTTTCTTT.

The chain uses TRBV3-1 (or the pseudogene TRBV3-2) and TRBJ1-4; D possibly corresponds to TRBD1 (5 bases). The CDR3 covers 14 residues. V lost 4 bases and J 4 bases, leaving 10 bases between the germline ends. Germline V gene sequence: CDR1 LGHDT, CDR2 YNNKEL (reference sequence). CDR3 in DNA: TGTGCCAGCAGCCTTCGACAGTATAATGAAAAACTGTTTTTT. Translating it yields CASSLRQYNEKLFF.

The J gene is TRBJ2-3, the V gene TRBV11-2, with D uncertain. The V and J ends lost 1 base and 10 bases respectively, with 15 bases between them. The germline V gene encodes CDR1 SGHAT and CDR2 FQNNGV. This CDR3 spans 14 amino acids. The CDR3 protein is CASSLGRGLYSQYF. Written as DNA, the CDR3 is TGTGCCAGCAGCTTAGGCCGTGGGCTGTATTCGCAGTATTTT.

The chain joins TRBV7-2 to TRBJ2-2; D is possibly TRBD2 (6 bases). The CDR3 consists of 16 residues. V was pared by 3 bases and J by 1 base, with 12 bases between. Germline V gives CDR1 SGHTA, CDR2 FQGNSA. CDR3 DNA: TGTGCCAGCAGCTTGTTGGGACTTGGGAACACCGGGGAGCTGTTTTTT. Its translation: CASSLLGLGNTGELFF.

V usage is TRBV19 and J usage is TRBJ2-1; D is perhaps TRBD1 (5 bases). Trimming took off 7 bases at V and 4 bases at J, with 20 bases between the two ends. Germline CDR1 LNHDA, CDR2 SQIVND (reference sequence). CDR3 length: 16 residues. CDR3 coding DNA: TGTGCCAGTAAAGGAACGCTGGCAGGGCGGTACAATGAGCAGTTCTTC. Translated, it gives CASKGTLAGRYNEQFF. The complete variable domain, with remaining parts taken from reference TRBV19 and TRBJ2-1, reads DGGITQSPKYLFRKEGQNVTLSCEQNLNHDAMYWYRQDPGQGLRLIYYSQIVNDFQKGDIAEGYSVSREKKESFPLTVTSAQKNPTAFYLCASKGTLAGRYNEQFFGPGTRLTVL.

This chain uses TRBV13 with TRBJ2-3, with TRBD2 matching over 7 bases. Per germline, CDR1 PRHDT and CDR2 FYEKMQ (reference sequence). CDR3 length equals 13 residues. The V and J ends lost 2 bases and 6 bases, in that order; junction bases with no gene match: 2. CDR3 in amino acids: CASSLPGGDTQYF. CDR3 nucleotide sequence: TGTGCCAGCAGCTTACCCGGGGGGGATACGCAGTATTTT.

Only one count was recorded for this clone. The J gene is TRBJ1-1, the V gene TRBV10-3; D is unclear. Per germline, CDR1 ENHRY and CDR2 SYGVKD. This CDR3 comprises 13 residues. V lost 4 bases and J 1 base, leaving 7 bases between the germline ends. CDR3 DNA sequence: TGTGCCATCAGTGTTCAGGAGAACACTGAAGCTTTCTTT. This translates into CAISVQENTEAFF.

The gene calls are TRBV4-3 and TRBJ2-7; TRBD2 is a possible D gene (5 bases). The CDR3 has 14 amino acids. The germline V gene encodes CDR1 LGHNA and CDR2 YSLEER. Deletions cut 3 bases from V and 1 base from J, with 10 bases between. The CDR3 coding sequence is TGCGCCAGCAGCCACATCCCGGGATCCTACGAGCAGTACTTC. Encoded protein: CASSHIPGSYEQYF.

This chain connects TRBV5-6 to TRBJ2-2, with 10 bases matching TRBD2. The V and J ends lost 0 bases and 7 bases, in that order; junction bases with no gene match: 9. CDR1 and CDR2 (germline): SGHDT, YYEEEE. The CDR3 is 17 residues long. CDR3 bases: TGTGCCAGCAGCTTGGGGAGGCTAGCGGGAGAGTTCGGGGAGCTGTTTTTT. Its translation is CASSLGRLAGEFGELFF.

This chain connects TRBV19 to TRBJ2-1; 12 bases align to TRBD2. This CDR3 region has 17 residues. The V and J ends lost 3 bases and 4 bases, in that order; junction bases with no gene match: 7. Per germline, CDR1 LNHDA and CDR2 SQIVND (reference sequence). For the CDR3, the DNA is TGTGCCAGTAGTATGAGTACTAGCGGGAGGTTTTACAATGAGCAGTTCTTC. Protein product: CASSMSTSGRFYNEQFF.

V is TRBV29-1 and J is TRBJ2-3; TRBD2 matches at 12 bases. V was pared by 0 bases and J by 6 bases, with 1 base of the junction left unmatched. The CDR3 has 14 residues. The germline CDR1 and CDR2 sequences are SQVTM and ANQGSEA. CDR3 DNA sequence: TGCAGCGTTGAAGACGGGACTAGCGGGGATACGCAGTATTTT. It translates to CSVEDGTSGDTQYF.

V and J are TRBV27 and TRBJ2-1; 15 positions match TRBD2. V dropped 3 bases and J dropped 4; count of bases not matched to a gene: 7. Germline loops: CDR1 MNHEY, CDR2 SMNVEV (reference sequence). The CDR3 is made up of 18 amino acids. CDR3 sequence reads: CASSFRGTSGRNYNEQFF. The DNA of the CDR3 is TGTGCCAGCAGTTTCCGGGGGACTAGCGGGAGGAATTACAATGAGCAGTTCTTC.

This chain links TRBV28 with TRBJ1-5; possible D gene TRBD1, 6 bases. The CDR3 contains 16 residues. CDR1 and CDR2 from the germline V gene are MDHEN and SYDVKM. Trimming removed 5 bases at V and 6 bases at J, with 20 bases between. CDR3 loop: CASSRPGRGYGQPQHF. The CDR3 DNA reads TGTGCCAGCAGTCGACCCGGAAGGGGGTACGGTCAGCCCCAGCATTTT. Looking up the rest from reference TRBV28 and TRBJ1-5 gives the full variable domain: DVKVTQSSRYLVKRTGEKVFLECVQDMDHENMFWYRQDPGLGLRLIYFSYDVKMKEKGDIPEGYSVSREKKERFSLILESASTNQTSMYLCASSRPGRGYGQPQHFGDGTRLSIL.

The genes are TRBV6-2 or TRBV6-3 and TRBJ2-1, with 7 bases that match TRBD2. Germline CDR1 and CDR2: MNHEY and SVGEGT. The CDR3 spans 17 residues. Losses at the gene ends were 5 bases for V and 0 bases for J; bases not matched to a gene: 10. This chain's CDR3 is CASSRRLGGSSYNEQFF. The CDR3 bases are TGTGCCAGCAGTCGCCGACTGGGAGGGAGCTCCTACAATGAGCAGTTCTTC.

CDR3 DNA: TGCGCCAGCAGCCAACCTGCTACACTAGCGGGAGGAAAGAATGAGCAGTTCTTC. Translated, it gives CASSQPATLAGGKNEQFF. This chain uses TRBV4-3 with TRBJ2-1; TRBD2 matches at 12 bases. The germline CDR1 and CDR2 sequences are LGHNA and YSLEER. This CDR3 has 18 residues. J was trimmed by 7 bases and V by 2 bases; bases with no gene match: 12.

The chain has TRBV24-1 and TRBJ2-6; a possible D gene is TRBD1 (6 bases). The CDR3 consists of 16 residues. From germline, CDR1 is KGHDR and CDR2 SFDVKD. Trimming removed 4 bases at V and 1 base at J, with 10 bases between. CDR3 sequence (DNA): TGTGCCACCAGTGACCCCGACAGGTCTGGGGCCAACGTCCTGACTTTC. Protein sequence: CATSDPDRSGANVLTF.

CDR3 sequence (DNA): TGTGCCAGCAGCCCCAGGGGGCCTTCAAACACCGGGGAGCTGTTTTTT. It encodes CASSPRGPSNTGELFF. V and J are TRBV5-7 and TRBJ2-2, with TRBD1 identical over 8 bases. Being an ORF, TRBV5-7 has a function that is uncertain. The CDR3 contains 16 residues. V was pared by 4 bases and J by 2 bases, with 7 bases of the junction left unmatched.